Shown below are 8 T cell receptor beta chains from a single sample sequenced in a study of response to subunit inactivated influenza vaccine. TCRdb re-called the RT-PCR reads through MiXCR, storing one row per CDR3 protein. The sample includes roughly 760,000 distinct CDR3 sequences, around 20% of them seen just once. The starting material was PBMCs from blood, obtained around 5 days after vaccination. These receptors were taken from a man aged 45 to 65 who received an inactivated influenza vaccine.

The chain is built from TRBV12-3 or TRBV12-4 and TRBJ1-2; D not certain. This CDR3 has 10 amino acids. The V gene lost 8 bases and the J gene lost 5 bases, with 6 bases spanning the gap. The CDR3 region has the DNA TGTGCCAGCGGGAAGTATGGCTACACCTTC. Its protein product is CASGKYGYTF.

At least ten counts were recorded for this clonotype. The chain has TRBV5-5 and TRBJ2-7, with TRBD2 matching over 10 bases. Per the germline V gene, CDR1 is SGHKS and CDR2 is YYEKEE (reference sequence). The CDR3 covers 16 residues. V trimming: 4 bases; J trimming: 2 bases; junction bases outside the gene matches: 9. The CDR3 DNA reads TGTGCCAGCAGCCTACACCCGGGACTAGCGCCCTACGAGCAGTACTTC. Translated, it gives CASSLHPGLAPYEQYF.

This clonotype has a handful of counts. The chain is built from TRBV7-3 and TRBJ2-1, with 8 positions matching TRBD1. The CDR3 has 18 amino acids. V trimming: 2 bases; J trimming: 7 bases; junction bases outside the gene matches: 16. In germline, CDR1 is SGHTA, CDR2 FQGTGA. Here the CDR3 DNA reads TGTGCCAGCAGCTTAGGGTACTCTCTGACAGGGGATCCGAATGAGCAGTTCTTC. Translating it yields CASSLGYSLTGDPNEQFF.

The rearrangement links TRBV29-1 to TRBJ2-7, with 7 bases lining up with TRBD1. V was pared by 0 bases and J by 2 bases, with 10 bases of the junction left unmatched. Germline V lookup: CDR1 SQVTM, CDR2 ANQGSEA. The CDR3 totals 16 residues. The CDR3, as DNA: TGCAGCGTTGAAGAACGACGTTGGGACAGCCCCTACGAGCAGTACTTC. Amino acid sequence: CSVEERRWDSPYEQYF.

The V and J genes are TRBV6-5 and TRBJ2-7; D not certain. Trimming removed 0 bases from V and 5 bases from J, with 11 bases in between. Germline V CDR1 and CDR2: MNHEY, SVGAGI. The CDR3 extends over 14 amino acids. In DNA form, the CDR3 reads TGTGCCAGCAGTTACTCCCTCAACGGCCACGAGCAGTACTTC. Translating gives CASSYSLNGHEQYF.

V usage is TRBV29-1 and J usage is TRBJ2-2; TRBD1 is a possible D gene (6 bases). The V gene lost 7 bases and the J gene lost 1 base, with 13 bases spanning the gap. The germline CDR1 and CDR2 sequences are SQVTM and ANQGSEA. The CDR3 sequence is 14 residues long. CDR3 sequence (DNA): TGCAGCGGAAGACCGGGACAGAACACCGGGGAGCTGTTTTTT. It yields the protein CSGRPGQNTGELFF.

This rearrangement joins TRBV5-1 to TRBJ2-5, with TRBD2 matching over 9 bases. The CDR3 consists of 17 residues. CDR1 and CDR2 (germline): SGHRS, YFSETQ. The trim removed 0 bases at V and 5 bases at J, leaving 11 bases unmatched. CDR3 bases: TGCGCCAGCAGCTTGGCTAGCGGGAAATCGGCCGTGGAGACCCAGTACTTC. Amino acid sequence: CASSLASGKSAVETQYF.

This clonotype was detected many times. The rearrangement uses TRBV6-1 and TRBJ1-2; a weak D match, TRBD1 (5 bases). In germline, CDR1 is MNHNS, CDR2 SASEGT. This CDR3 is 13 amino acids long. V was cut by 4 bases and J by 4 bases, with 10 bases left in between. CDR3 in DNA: TGTGCCAGCAGTGCCACAGGTGGCTATGGCTACACCTTC. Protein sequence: CASSATGGYGYTF.